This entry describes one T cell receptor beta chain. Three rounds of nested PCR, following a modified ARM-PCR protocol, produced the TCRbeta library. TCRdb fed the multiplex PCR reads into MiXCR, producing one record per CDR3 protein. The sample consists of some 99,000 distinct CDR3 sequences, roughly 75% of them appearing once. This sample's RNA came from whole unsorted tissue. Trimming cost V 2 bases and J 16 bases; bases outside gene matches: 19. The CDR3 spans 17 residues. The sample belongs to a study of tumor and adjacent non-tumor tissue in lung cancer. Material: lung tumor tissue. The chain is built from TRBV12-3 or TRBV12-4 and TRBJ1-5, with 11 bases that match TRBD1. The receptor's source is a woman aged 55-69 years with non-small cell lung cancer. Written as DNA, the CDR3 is TGTGCCAGCAGTTTAATGTGGGGGGGGACAGGGGGGCAGCCCCGCCATTTT. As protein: CASSLMWGGTGGQPRHF.